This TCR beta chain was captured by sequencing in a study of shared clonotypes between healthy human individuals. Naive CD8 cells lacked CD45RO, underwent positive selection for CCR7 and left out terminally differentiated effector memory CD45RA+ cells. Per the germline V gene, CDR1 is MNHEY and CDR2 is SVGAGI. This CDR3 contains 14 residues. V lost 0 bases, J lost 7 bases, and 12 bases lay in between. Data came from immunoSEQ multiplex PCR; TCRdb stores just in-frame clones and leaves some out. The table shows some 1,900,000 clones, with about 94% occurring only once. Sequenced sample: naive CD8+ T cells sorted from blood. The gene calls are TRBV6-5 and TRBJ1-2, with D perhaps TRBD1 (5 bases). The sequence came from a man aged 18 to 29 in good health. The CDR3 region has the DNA TGTGCCAGCAGTTACTCCATGGGCGGGGCTGGCTACACCTTC. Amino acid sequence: CASSYSMGGAGYTF.